The 21 T cell receptor beta chains in this list originate from one sample, sequenced in a study of blood T cells in healthy people across ages (dated by TCRdb to the mid-2010s). Library preparation used 5' RACE. Instrument used: Illumina HiSeq 2500. The second PCR ran for about 7 to 11 cycles and used a J-beta primer mix along with a sample-barcoded 5' primer. TCRdb took the public reads, trimmed them with fastp at Q25, ran MiXCR for clone calling and kept in-frame beta chains. Rows matching on CDR3 protein sequence are summarized as one entry with the most common DNA and genes. Present in this sample are roughly 1,800,000 distinct CDR3 sequences, roughly 49% of which were seen just once. The ten largest clones take up 2% to 2.5% of the sample. The sequenced sample consisted of blood. These receptors came from a woman between 40 and 55 years old in good health.

Only a few counts were recorded for this clonotype. The chain joins TRBV6-5 to TRBJ2-7; D is undetermined. Germline V CDR1 and CDR2: MNHEY, SVGAGI. This CDR3 has 13 amino acids. V was pared by 2 bases and J by 4 bases, with 9 bases between. The CDR3 protein is CASSYGQRYEQYF. CDR3 sequence (DNA): TGTGCCAGCAGTTACGGGCAGAGATACGAGCAGTACTTC.

This chain uses TRBV6-6 with TRBJ2-1; TRBD2 aligns across 10 bases. This CDR3 region has 17 residues. CDR1 is MNHNY, CDR2 SVGAGI, per germline (reference sequence). V shed 0 bases and J 5 bases; nucleotides not matched to a gene: 7. Here the CDR3 DNA reads TGTGCCAGCAGTTACTCAGGCCTAGCGGGGGATAACAATGAGCAGTTCTTC. This encodes CASSYSGLAGDNNEQFF.

The CDR3 bases are TGCAGTGCTAGAAGGCAGGGAGGGGGCTACGAGCAGTACTTC. It yields the protein CSARRQGGGYEQYF. This rearrangement joins TRBV20-1 to TRBJ2-7, with D possibly TRBD2 on 7 matching bases. V dropped 2 bases and J dropped 3 bases, with 14 bases sitting between them. Germline V gene data show CDR1 as DFQATT and CDR2 as SNEGSKA (reference sequence). The CDR3 sequence is 14 residues long.

This clonotype has only a few counts. The chain combines TRBV15 with TRBJ2-7, with TRBD2 as a possible D gene (5 bases). Germline CDR1 is LNHNV and CDR2 is YYDKDF (reference sequence). This CDR3 region has 15 residues. Trimming removed 1 base from V and 5 bases from J, with 15 bases in between. CDR3 amino acids: CATSRVRGFDHEQYF. The CDR3 nucleotides read TGTGCCACCAGCAGAGTCAGAGGGTTTGATCACGAGCAGTACTTC.

The chain carries TRBV9 and TRBJ2-5; TRBD2 aligns across 7 bases. Germline V lookup: CDR1 SGDLS, CDR2 YYNGEE. This CDR3 spans 14 amino acids. The J segment lost 5 bases and the V segment lost 0 bases, leaving 4 bases of the junction unmatched. The CDR3 DNA sequence: TGTGCCAGCAGCGTAGAGACTAGCAGCGAGACCCAGTACTTC. It codes for CASSVETSSETQYF.

This clonotype appeared once. The chain combines TRBV10-3 with TRBJ2-3, with a possible D match to TRBD2 (5 bases). Trimming cost V 3 bases and J 5 bases, with 15 bases left between them. This CDR3 is 15 amino acids long. Germline CDR1 and CDR2: ENHRY and SYGVKD. This CDR3 is CAISEGGNREDTQYF. The CDR3 DNA sequence: TGTGCCATCAGTGAAGGTGGGAACCGGGAAGATACGCAGTATTTT.

The chain has TRBV6-2 or TRBV6-3 and TRBJ2-5, with 7 bases lining up with TRBD1. The CDR3 contains 12 residues. Trimming cost V 10 bases and J 5 bases; bases outside gene matches: 7. Germline V gene data show CDR1 as MNHEY and CDR2 as SVGEGT. CDR3 loop: CAIQTGRETQYF. The CDR3 bases are TGTGCCATCCAGACAGGGCGGGAGACCCAGTACTTC.

This clonotype was counted ten times or more. This chain connects TRBV20-1 to TRBJ2-3; 8 nucleotides match TRBD2. The CDR3 is 14 amino acids. Germline V gives CDR1 DFQATT, CDR2 SNEGSKA (reference sequence). V was pared by 1 base and J by 3 bases, with 3 bases of the junction left unmatched. The chain's CDR3 is CSARGAGGTDTQYF. The CDR3 region has the DNA TGCAGTGCTAGAGGGGCGGGGGGTACAGATACGCAGTATTTT.

V usage is TRBV4-3 and J usage is TRBJ2-1; perhaps TRBD1 as D (5 bases). The germline V gene encodes CDR1 LGHNA and CDR2 YSLEER. V lost 0 bases and J lost 2, with 11 bases in between. This CDR3 region has 16 residues. CDR3 region: CASSQDRGYAYNEQFF. In DNA form, the CDR3 reads TGCGCCAGCAGCCAAGATAGGGGTTACGCCTACAATGAGCAGTTCTTC.

This chain joins TRBV7-2 and TRBJ1-2, with D perhaps TRBD1 (5 bases). The CDR3 has 15 residues. The V gene's germline CDR1 is SGHTA and CDR2 FQGNSA. Trimming stripped 5 bases from V and 8 bases from J, with 21 bases between. This CDR3 reads CASSPGLGSRVGYTF. The CDR3 DNA reads TGTGCCAGCAGCCCAGGGCTAGGCTCTAGGGTGGGCTACACCTTC.

The genes are TRBV6-2 or TRBV6-3 and TRBJ2-5; D is perhaps TRBD2 (6 bases). V lost 4 bases, J lost 4 bases, and 22 bases lay in between. This CDR3 region has 17 residues. CDR1 and CDR2 (germline): MNHEY, SVGEGT. The CDR3 spells CASSCRIGTSARETQYF. The CDR3 bases are TGTGCCAGCAGTTGCCGGATCGGGACTTCGGCCCGAGAGACCCAGTACTTC.

This chain uses TRBV5-1 with TRBJ2-1, with D tentatively TRBD1 (5 bases). Between the trimmed V and J ends, which lost 5 bases and 0 bases, there was a span of 12 bases. Germline assignment: CDR1 SGHRS and CDR2 YFSETQ. This CDR3 region has 15 residues. CDR3 residues: CASRYDSPSYNEQFF. In DNA form, the CDR3 reads TGCGCCAGCAGATATGACAGCCCCTCCTACAATGAGCAGTTCTTC.

The rearrangement uses TRBV7-6 and TRBJ1-1; D ambiguous. Germline V gene lookup returns CDR1 SGHVS and CDR2 FNYEAQ. CDR3 size: 13 residues. V dropped 5 bases and J dropped 0 bases, with 7 bases sitting between them. CDR3 amino acids: CASSHGLNTEAFF. CDR3 sequence (DNA): TGTGCCAGCAGCCACGGGTTGAACACTGAAGCTTTCTTT.

The chain couples TRBV4-2 to TRBJ2-7, with TRBD1 matching 12 bases. This CDR3 contains 14 residues. V shed 4 bases and J 5 bases; nucleotides not matched to a gene: 3. Germline CDR1 and CDR2: LGHNA and YNFKEQ. CDR3 amino acids: CASSRGQGANEQYF. The CDR3 bases are TGTGCCAGCAGCCGGGGACAGGGGGCGAACGAGCAGTACTTC.

The chain is built from TRBV3-1 and TRBJ2-1, with 16 nucleotides matching TRBD2. V was clipped by 6 bases and J by 7 bases; unmatched bases: 12. Germline CDR1 LGHDT, CDR2 YNNKEL (reference sequence). The CDR3 is 18 residues long. The CDR3 region has the DNA TGTGCCAGCAGGCCCGGTTTGGGACTAGCGGGGGGGCAGAATGAGCAGTTCTTC. As protein: CASRPGLGLAGGQNEQFF.

This rearrangement joins TRBV4-2 to TRBJ2-5; D is ambiguous. V dropped 0 bases and J dropped 5 bases, with 7 bases sitting between them. Germline values: CDR1 LGHNA, CDR2 YNFKEQ. CDR3 length equals 13 residues. The CDR3 bases are TGTGCCAGCAGCCAAGACATTTGGGAGACCCAGTACTTC. It codes for CASSQDIWETQYF.

The genes are TRBV10-1 and TRBJ2-2, with 7 bases identical to TRBD1. The V segment lost 5 bases and the J segment 6 bases; nucleotides outside the gene matches: 3. Looked up from germline, CDR1 is WNHNN and CDR2 is SYGVQD (reference sequence). This CDR3 has 13 amino acids. The CDR3 loop reads CASSYTGAGELFF. In DNA form, the CDR3 reads TGCGCCAGCAGTTACACAGGGGCCGGGGAGCTGTTTTTT.

The chain is built from TRBV29-1 and TRBJ1-4, with TRBD1 matching over 7 bases. The J segment lost 4 bases and the V segment lost 7 bases, leaving 6 bases of the junction unmatched. This CDR3 has 13 residues. Germline lookup yields CDR1 SQVTM and CDR2 ANQGSEA. The CDR3 is CSASTGRNEKLFF. CDR3 DNA: TGCAGCGCTTCGACAGGGCGTAATGAAAAACTGTTTTTT.

This clonotype has a handful of counts. The chain uses TRBV3-1 and TRBJ1-2, with unresolved D. The CDR3 has 14 residues. Germline lookup yields CDR1 LGHDT and CDR2 YNNKEL (reference sequence). Trimming took off 6 bases at V and 8 bases at J, with 19 bases between the two ends. The CDR3 sequence: CASSLRRAGAGYTF. The CDR3 DNA sequence: TGTGCCAGCAGTCTCCGGAGGGCAGGCGCCGGCTACACCTTC. Combining the CDR3 with reference TRBV3-1 and TRBJ1-2 gives the whole variable domain DTAVSQTPKYLVTQMGNDKSIKCEQNLGHDTMYWYKQDSKKFLKIMFSYNNKELIINETVPNRFSPKSPDKAHLNLHINSLELGDSAVYFCASSLRRAGAGYTFGSGTRLTVV.

V and J are TRBV9 and TRBJ1-1; D unresolved. CDR1 and CDR2 (germline): SGDLS, YYNGEE. The CDR3 covers 14 residues. Trimming removed 4 bases from V and 5 bases from J, with 15 bases in between. CDR3 amino acids: CASSPYPLETEAFF. The CDR3 nucleotides read TGTGCCAGCAGCCCTTACCCCCTGGAGACTGAAGCTTTCTTT.

V and J are TRBV3-1 and TRBJ2-1, with 8 positions matching TRBD2. The CDR3 totals 15 residues. CDR1 and CDR2 (germline): LGHDT, YNNKEL (reference sequence). V dropped 1 base and J dropped 4; count of bases not matched to a gene: 3. In nucleotides, the CDR3 is TGTGCCAGCAGCCAAGCGGGGGGGCCATACAATGAGCAGTTCTTC. This translates into CASSQAGGPYNEQFF.